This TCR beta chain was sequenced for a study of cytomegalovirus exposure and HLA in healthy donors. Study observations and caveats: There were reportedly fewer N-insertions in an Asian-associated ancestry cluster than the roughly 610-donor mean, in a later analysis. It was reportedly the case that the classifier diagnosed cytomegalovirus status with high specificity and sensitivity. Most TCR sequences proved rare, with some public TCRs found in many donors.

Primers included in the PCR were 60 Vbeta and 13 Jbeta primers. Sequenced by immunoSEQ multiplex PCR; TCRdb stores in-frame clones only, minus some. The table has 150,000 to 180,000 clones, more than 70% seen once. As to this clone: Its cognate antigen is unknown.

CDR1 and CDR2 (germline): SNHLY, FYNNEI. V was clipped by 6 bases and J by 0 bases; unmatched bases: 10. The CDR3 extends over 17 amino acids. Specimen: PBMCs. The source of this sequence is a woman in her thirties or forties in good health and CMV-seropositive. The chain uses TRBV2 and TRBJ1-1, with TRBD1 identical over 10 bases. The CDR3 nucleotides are TGTGCCAGCAGGGGACAGGGGACGGCCGTGATGAACACTGAAGCTTTCTTT. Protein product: CASRGQGTAVMNTEAFF. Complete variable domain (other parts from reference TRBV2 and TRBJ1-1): EPEVTQTPSHQVTQMGQEVILRCVPISNHLYFYWYRQILGQKVEFLVSFYNNEISEKSEIFDDQFSVERPDGSNFTLKIRSTKLEDSAMYFCASRGQGTAVMNTEAFFGQGTRLTVV.